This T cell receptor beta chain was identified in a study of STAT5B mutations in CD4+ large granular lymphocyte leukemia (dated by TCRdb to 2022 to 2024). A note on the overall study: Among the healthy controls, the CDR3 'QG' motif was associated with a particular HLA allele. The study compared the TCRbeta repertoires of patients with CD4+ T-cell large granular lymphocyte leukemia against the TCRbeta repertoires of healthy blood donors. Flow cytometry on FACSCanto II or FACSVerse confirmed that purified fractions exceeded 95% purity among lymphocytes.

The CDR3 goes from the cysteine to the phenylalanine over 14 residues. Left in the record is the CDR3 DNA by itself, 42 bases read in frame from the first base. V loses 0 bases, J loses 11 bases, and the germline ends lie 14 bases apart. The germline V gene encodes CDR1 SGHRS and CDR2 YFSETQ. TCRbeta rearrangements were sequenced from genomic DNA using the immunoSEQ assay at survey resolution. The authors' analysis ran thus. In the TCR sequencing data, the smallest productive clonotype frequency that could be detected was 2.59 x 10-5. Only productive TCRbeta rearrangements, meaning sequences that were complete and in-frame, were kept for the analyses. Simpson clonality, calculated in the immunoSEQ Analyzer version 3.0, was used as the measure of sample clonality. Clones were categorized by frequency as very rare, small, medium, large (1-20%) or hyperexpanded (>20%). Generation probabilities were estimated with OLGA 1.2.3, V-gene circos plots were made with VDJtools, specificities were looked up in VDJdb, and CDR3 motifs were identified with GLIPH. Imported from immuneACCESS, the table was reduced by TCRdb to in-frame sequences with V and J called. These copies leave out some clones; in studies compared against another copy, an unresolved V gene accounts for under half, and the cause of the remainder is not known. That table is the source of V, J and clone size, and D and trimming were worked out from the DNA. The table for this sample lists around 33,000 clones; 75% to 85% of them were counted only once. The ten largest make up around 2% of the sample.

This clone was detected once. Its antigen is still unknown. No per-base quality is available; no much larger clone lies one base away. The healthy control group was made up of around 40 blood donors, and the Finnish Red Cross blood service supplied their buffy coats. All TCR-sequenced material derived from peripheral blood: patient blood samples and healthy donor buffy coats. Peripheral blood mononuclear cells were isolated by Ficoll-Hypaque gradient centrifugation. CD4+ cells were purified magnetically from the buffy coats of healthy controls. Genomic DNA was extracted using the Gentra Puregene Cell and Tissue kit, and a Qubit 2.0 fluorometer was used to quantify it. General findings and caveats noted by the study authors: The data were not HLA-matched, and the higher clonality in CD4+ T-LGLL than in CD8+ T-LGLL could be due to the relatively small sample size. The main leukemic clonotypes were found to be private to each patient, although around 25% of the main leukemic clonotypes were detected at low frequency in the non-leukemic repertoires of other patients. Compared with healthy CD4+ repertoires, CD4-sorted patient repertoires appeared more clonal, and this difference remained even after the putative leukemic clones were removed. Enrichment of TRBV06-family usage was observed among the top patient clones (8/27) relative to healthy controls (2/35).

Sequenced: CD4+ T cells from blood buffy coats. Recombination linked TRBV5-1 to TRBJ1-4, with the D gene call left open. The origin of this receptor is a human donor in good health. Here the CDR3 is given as CASSLAESVGKLFF. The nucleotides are TGCGCCAGCAGCTTGGCCGAATCGGTCGGGAAACTGTTTTTT.